The 24 T cell receptor beta chains given below trace back to one sample, sequenced in a study of T cell repertoires in cytomegalovirus infection. TCRdb called the reads again in MiXCR, with one record for every CDR3 protein. The sample contains under 300,000 distinct CDR3 sequences, approximately 13% of which appear only once. Sequencing was performed on PBMCs. These receptors originate from a human donor in good health (CMV status not recorded). Some clones in this sample may be carry-over from other donors' samples.

This clonotype was observed many times. V and J are TRBV28 and TRBJ2-5, with 10 bases aligning to TRBD1. V gave up 5 bases and J gave up 5 bases; unmatched junction bases: 11. This CDR3 region has 16 residues. Germline CDR1 MDHEN, CDR2 SYDVKM. In DNA form, the CDR3 reads TGTGCCAGCAGTCCCCAAGGGACAGGGGCCCGGGAGACCCAGTACTTC. Residues: CASSPQGTGARETQYF.

This clonotype has only a few counts. A much larger clone sits a single nucleotide away, making a read error possible. J is TRBJ2-2 and V is TRBV7-9, with D perhaps TRBD2 (6 bases). The germline V gene encodes CDR1 SEHNR and CDR2 FQNEAQ (reference sequence). The CDR3 runs 14 residues. Trimming took 5 bases from V and 1 from J, leaving 8 bases between them. The CDR3 sequence is CASSRDWNTGELFF. Here the CDR3 DNA reads TGTGCCAGCAGCCGGGACTGGAACACCGGGGAGCTGTTTTTT.

This chain uses TRBV19 with TRBJ1-6; 10 bases are shared with TRBD1. V lost 2 bases to trimming and J lost 7 bases; unmatched junction nucleotides: 2. CDR3 length: 15 residues. From germline, CDR1 is LNHDA and CDR2 SQIVND (reference sequence). DNA of the CDR3: TGTGCCAGTAGTATATCGGGACAGGGGAATTCACCCCTCCACTTT. Residues: CASSISGQGNSPLHF.

About this clonotype: Since a much larger clone is just one base distant, this may be a read error. The V call is TRBV4-1, the J call TRBJ1-2, with 8 bases matching TRBD1. Trimming took 1 base from V and 2 from J; bases not matched to a gene: 15. From germline, CDR1 is MGHRA and CDR2 YSYEKL. The CDR3 is 19 residues long. DNA for the CDR3: TGCGCCAGCAGCCAAGGTCGGTCCAGGGGGCGGAACTTAAACTATGGCTACACCTTC. Translating gives CASSQGRSRGRNLNYGYTF.

This chain connects TRBV2 to TRBJ2-1; 12 bases map to TRBD2. V was clipped by 2 bases and J by 7 bases; unmatched bases: 3. The CDR3 runs to 15 residues. The germline CDR1 and CDR2 sequences are SNHLY and FYNNEI. DNA for the CDR3: TGTGCCAGCAGTGAATCACTAGCGGGGGGAAATGAGCAGTTCTTC. It translates to CASSESLAGGNEQFF. Looking up the rest from reference TRBV2 and TRBJ2-1 gives the full variable domain: EPEVTQTPSHQVTQMGQEVILRCVPISNHLYFYWYRQILGQKVEFLVSFYNNEISEKSEIFDDQFSVERPDGSNFTLKIRSTKLEDSAMYFCASSESLAGGNEQFFGPGTRLTVL.

Only a few counts were recorded for this clonotype. This chain joins TRBV5-1 and TRBJ2-7; D remains ambiguous. The germline CDR1 and CDR2 sequences are SGHRS and YFSETQ. Trimming left V 0 bases short and J 5 bases short, with 12 bases between. This CDR3 comprises 14 residues. The CDR3 loop reads CASSLEQSAHEQYF. CDR3 nucleotide sequence: TGCGCCAGCAGCTTGGAACAGTCCGCCCACGAGCAGTACTTC.

This clonotype has a handful of counts. This rearrangement joins TRBV29-1 to TRBJ2-7; 7 nucleotides line up with TRBD1. The CDR3 consists of 11 residues. Germline values: CDR1 SQVTM, CDR2 ANQGSEA. With 4 bases clipped from V and 7 bases from J, the junction kept 4 bases outside the gene matches. The CDR3 loop reads CSVGRGREQYF. The CDR3 nucleotides read TGCAGCGTTGGTAGGGGGCGAGAGCAGTACTTC.

V usage is TRBV27 and J usage is TRBJ1-3, with D possibly TRBD1 on 5 matching bases. CDR1 is MNHEY and CDR2 is SMNVEV in the germline V gene (reference sequence). The CDR3 loop spans 14 amino acids. Trimming cost V 6 bases and J 9 bases, with 18 bases left between them. For the CDR3, the DNA is TGTGCCAGCAGCTTGGGGACCCTTGCTGCCACCATATATTTT. This gives the protein CASSLGTLAATIYF.

This clonotype showed up many times. The CDR3 DNA reads TGTGCCAGCAGCTTAGCGGCGGCAGGGCCCACCGGGGAGCTGTTTTTT. Translation: CASSLAAAGPTGELFF. The rearrangement joins TRBV7-8 to TRBJ2-2, with D tentatively TRBD1 (5 bases). There are 16 residues in the CDR3. CDR1 is SGHVS, CDR2 FQNEAQ, per germline. Trimming stripped 0 bases from V and 4 bases from J, with 12 bases between.

This clonotype was detected ten times or more. CDR3 DNA sequence: TGTGCCAGCAGTTATATTCCCCAAGGTTTCTCCTATGGCTACACCTTC. Translated: CASSYIPQGFSYGYTF. This chain connects TRBV6-5 to TRBJ1-2; D is undetermined. Trimming shortened V by 3 bases and J by 4 bases, and 18 bases separated the two germline ends. Germline CDR1 and CDR2: MNHEY and SVGAGI. CDR3 length: 16 amino acids.

Ten or more counts support this clonotype. This rearrangement joins TRBV7-2 to TRBJ2-1, with 8 bases aligning to TRBD2. Germline V gene sequence: CDR1 SGHTA, CDR2 FQGNSA. The junction had 8 bases not matched to a gene; V was cut back by 1 base and J by 6 bases. The CDR3 loop spans 16 amino acids. In DNA form, the CDR3 reads TGTGCCAGCAGCTTAGGGATAGCCGGGAGGGTCAATGAGCAGTTCTTC. Amino acid sequence: CASSLGIAGRVNEQFF.

The table lists this clonotype with a few counts. The J gene is TRBJ2-1, the V gene TRBV5-1; 11 nucleotides match TRBD2. The CDR3 is 17 residues long. The germline CDR1 and CDR2 sequences are SGHRS and YFSETQ. V was pared by 1 base and J by 1 base, with 4 bases of the junction left unmatched. The CDR3 reads CASSLNPSGGSYNEQFF. Written as DNA, the CDR3 is TGCGCCAGCAGCTTGAACCCTAGCGGGGGGTCCTACAATGAGCAGTTCTTC.

This clonotype was recorded only once. A read error may be the cause here, since a much bigger clone is one base away. V and J are TRBV4-2 and TRBJ1-1; D is perhaps TRBD1 (5 bases). Looked up from germline, CDR1 is LGHNA and CDR2 is YNFKEQ. V was trimmed by 0 bases and J by 1 base, leaving 9 bases between them. The CDR3 has 15 amino acids. DNA of the CDR3: TGTGCCAGCAGCCAAGAAAAGGGGTGGAACACTGAAGCTTTCTTT. Its translation: CASSQEKGWNTEAFF.

This chain connects TRBV7-2 to TRBJ2-1; TRBD2 matches 11 bases. The trim removed 3 bases at V and 5 bases at J, leaving 6 bases unmatched. CDR1 is SGHTA and CDR2 is FQGNSA in the germline V gene. This CDR3 contains 16 residues. The CDR3 nucleotides read TGTGCCAGCAGCTTTGTAGCGGGAGGGAGTAACAATGAGCAGTTCTTC. Translating gives CASSFVAGGSNNEQFF.

This clonotype was recorded at least ten times. The chain recombines TRBV12-3 or TRBV12-4 with TRBJ2-7; TRBD1 matches at 8 bases. J gave up 6 bases and V 5 bases, and 6 bases lay outside the gene matches. The CDR3 has 13 amino acids. DNA of the CDR3: TGTGCCAGCAGTCCGCGACAGGGGAGCGAGCAGTACTTC. Protein sequence: CASSPRQGSEQYF.

This clonotype occurred a few times. The chain couples TRBV19 to TRBJ1-6; the D gene is possibly TRBD1 (5 bases). Germline V lookup: CDR1 LNHDA, CDR2 SQIVND (reference sequence). Trimming left V 4 bases short and J 5 bases short, with 15 bases between. There are 16 residues in the CDR3. CDR3 sequence: CASSTPGSLDNSPLHF. The CDR3 DNA follows: TGTGCCAGTAGTACGCCAGGGTCCCTTGATAATTCACCCCTCCACTTT.

The chain has TRBV2 and TRBJ2-2, with D possibly called TRBD1 or TRBD2 (6 bases each). The CDR3 extends over 15 amino acids. V lost 3 bases and J 7 bases, leaving 15 bases between the germline ends. Per the germline V gene, CDR1 is SNHLY and CDR2 is FYNNEI. In DNA, the CDR3 is TGTGCCAGCAGTGAGTCAAGCAGGGGACTCGGGGAGCTGTTTTTT. Residues: CASSESSRGLGELFF. The full variable domain, completed using reference TRBV2 and TRBJ2-2, is EPEVTQTPSHQVTQMGQEVILRCVPISNHLYFYWYRQILGQKVEFLVSFYNNEISEKSEIFDDQFSVERPDGSNFTLKIRSTKLEDSAMYFCASSESSRGLGELFFGEGSRLTVL.

This clonotype occurred many times. This chain connects TRBV11-3 to TRBJ2-7; D is unclear. V lost 2 bases, J lost 2 bases, and 13 bases lay in between. There are 15 residues in the CDR3. From germline, CDR1 is SGHNT and CDR2 YENEEA. The CDR3 spells CASSLSTVGPYEQYF. The CDR3 DNA sequence: TGTGCCAGCAGCTTATCAACAGTGGGTCCCTACGAGCAGTACTTC.

This clonotype has ten or more counts. V gene TRBV6-5 combines with J gene TRBJ2-1; TRBD2 is a possible D gene (6 bases). V lost 2 bases and J 6 bases, leaving 14 bases between the germline ends. This CDR3 contains 15 residues. CDR1 is MNHEY, CDR2 SVGAGI, per germline. CDR3 sequence reads: CASSYGWEEGNEQFF. DNA for the CDR3: TGTGCCAGCAGTTACGGGTGGGAGGAGGGCAATGAGCAGTTCTTC.

This chain joins TRBV3-1 and TRBJ2-7; 7 bases align to TRBD1. Trimming took 1 base from V and 0 from J; bases not matched to a gene: 3. Germline CDR1 LGHDT, CDR2 YNNKEL (reference sequence). The CDR3 totals 15 residues. As DNA, the CDR3 is TGTGCCAGCAGCCAAGTCTGGGACAGCTCCTACGAGCAGTACTTC. Encoded protein: CASSQVWDSSYEQYF.

The chain joins TRBV10-3 to TRBJ1-4, with D tentatively TRBD1 (5 bases). Trimming removed 10 bases from V and 8 bases from J, with 17 bases in between. The CDR3 extends over 13 amino acids. CDR1 and CDR2 from the germline V gene are ENHRY and SYGVKD. CDR3 sequence reads: CATLPGPGEKLFF. DNA of the CDR3: TGTGCCACCCTCCCAGGGCCCGGGGAAAAACTGTTTTTT.

This clonotype was recorded many times. The chain recombines TRBV7-9 with TRBJ1-2; unclear D gene. Germline CDR1 is SEHNR and CDR2 is FQNEAQ (reference sequence). The CDR3 is 12 amino acids. Trimming shortened V by 10 bases and J by 8 bases, and 17 bases separated the two germline ends. CDR3 loop: CATRTGLKGYTF. In nucleotides, the CDR3 is TGTGCCACTCGGACGGGGTTAAAAGGCTACACCTTC.

V and J are TRBV28 and TRBJ1-6, with D uncertain. The V end lost 6 bases, the J end lost 2 bases, and 8 bases lay between the germline ends. The CDR3 runs to 14 residues. CDR1 and CDR2 (germline): MDHEN, SYDVKM. DNA for the CDR3: TGTGCCAGCAGGGGAGCGACCTATAATTCACCCCTCCACTTT. Protein sequence: CASRGATYNSPLHF.

V is TRBV20-1 and J is TRBJ2-7; TRBD2 matches 7 bases. The CDR3 sequence is 12 residues long. Germline V gene sequence: CDR1 DFQATT, CDR2 SNEGSKA (reference sequence). The J segment lost 2 bases and the V segment lost 6 bases, leaving 4 bases of the junction unmatched. CDR3: CSAGDYAYEQYF. The DNA of the CDR3 is TGCAGTGCGGGGGACTACGCCTACGAGCAGTACTTC.